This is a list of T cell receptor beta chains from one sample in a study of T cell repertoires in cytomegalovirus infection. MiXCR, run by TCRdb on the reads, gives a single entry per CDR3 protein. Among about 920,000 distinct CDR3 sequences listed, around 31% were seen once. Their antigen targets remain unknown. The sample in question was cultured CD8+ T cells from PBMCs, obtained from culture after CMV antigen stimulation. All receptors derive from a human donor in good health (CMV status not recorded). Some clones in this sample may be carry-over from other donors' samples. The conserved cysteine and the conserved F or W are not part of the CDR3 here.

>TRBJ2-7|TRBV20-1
SAKGLQLSYEQY
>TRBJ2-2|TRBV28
ASSLAGQGTAGELF
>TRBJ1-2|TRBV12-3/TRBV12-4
ASSAWYGYT
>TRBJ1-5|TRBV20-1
SVGREFFSQPQH
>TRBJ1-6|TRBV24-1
ATSVRQVSSYNSPLH
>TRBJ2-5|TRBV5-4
ASSLGLAGGAKETQY
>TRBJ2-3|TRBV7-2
ASTWGPFTTDTQY
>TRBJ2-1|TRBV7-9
ASTMEGEQF
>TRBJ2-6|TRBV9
ASSVGIKRPSRGGANVLT
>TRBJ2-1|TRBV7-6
ASSLGASSYNEQF
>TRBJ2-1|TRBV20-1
SARGTSGYNEQF
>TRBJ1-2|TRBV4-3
ASSQERQLNYGYT
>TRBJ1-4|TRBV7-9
ASSGGETYRGGEKLF
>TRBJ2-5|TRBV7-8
ASSLDGRETQY
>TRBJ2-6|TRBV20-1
SATLRLSGANVLT
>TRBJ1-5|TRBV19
ASNQVPGHDYQPQH
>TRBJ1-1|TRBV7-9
ASSPNAGGTEAF
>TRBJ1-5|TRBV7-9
ANSFTAGSNQPQH
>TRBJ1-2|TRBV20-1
SARGKDRVDGYT
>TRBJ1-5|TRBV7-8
ATRRGSNQPQH
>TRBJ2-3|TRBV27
AVRDGTDTQY
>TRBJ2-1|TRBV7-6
ASSSAGGPNEQF
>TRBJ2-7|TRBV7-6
ASSLEELYEQY
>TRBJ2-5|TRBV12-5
ASGLVTSVQETQY
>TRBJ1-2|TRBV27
ASSLLAWRSDYT
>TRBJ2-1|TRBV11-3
ASSSPTQGNEQF
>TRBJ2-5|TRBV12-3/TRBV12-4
ASSPGDSPGTQY
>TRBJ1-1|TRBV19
ASTDGREAF
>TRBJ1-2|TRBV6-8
ASSYKRDIFYGYT
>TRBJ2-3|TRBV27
ASTGQETGGLDTQY
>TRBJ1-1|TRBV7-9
ASSPGQGIANAVATEAF
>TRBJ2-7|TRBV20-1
SASWGEQY
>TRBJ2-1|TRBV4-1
ASNRNRETYNEQF
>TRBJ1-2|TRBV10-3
AISEWQGDGPGYT
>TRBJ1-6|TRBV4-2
ASSQGQGPSYNSPLH